This TCR beta chain was observed in a study of blood T cell repertoires in COVID-19. A single count supports this clone. V was cut by 1 base and J by 9 bases, with 10 bases left in between. The germline V gene encodes CDR1 LNHDA and CDR2 SQIVND (reference sequence). CDR3 length: 14 residues. Under the authors' procedure: Scientists estimated how many nucleated cells there were by amplifying reference gene primers. Clones were read by immunoSEQ multiplex PCR, and TCRdb kept only the in-frame ones, dropping some. That table gives V, J and clone size, and the DNA gave D and trimming. The sample gives 250,000 to 300,000 clones, about 90% of which show up once; 11% is in the top ten.

V and J are TRBV19 and TRBJ1-6, with unresolved D. The sample was peripheral blood. The origin of this receptor is a woman in her 30s with COVID-19, enrolled during active disease. The CDR3 here is CASSIVRIGSPLHF. The CDR3 DNA is TGTGCCAGTAGTATAGTGAGAATTGGTTCACCCCTCCACTTT.